This TCR beta chain stems from a study of blood T cells in healthy people across ages. At least 6 million PBMCs were isolated per sample. PCR was performed a second time for 7 to 11 cycles using a sample-barcoded 5' primer and a J-beta primer mix. Each CDR3 protein is one row after TCRdb ran MiXCR on the 5' RACE reads. The table lists about 1.8 million distinct CDR3 sequences, approximately 50% of them singletons. The length of the CDR3 is 16 residues. Germline loops: CDR1 SGHTA, CDR2 FQGNSA. After removal of 1 base from V and 6 bases from J, the junction contained 7 bases not matched to a gene. The chain combines TRBV7-2 with TRBJ2-1, with 9 bases that match TRBD2. The clonotype originates from a woman between 40 and 55 years old in good health. Specimen: blood. Written as DNA, the CDR3 is TGTGCCAGCAGCTTAGTCGCGACTAGCGGCTCCAATGAGCAGTTCTTC. Translation gives CASSLVATSGSNEQFF.